This T cell receptor (beta chain) stems from a study of blood T cell repertoires in COVID-19. TCRdb's copy holds only in-frame clones and misses some; the assay was immunoSEQ multiplex PCR. The sample holds 85,000 to 120,000 clones, about 90% seen once. V lost 5 bases, J lost 5 bases, and 7 bases stayed unmatched. The CDR3 extends over 14 amino acids. Germline assignment: CDR1 LGHNT and CDR2 FRNRAP. This sequence originates from a woman aged 45-59 years with COVID-19, enrolled during active disease. The sample was peripheral blood. This chain connects TRBV12-5 to TRBJ1-2; 8 bases are shared with TRBD1. This CDR3 is CASGKTGEAYGYTF. For the CDR3, the DNA is TGTGCTAGTGGTAAGACAGGGGAGGCATATGGCTACACCTTC.